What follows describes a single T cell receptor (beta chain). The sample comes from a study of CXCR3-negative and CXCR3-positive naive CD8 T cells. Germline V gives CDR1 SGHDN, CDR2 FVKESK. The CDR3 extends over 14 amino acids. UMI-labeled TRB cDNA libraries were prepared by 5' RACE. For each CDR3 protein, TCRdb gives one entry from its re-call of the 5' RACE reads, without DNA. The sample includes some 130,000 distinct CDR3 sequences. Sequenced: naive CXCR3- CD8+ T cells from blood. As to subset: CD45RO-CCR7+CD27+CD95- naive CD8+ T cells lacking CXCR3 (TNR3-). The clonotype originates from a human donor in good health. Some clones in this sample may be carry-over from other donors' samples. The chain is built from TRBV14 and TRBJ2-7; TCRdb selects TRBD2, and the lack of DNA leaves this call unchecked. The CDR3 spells CAGSPRDRGTAQYF.